The next 18 T cell receptor beta chains were all read from a single sample in a study of patients and donors after allogeneic stem cell transplantation. TCRdb re-analysed the RT-PCR reads in MiXCR, keeping a single row per CDR3 protein. The data show about 87,000 distinct CDR3 sequences, about 5% seen once. The sample taken for sequencing was blood, either unsorted or a sorted T cell fraction (not recorded which). Receptor source: a human donor who was either an allogeneic HSCT recipient or a stem cell or donor lymphocyte infusion donor (not recorded which). It is not recorded whose cells these are; they may come from a transplant donor.

This clonotype was counted many times. The chain links TRBV2 to TRBJ2-3; 13 bases match TRBD2. V gave up 0 bases and J gave up 8 bases; unmatched junction bases: 11. Germline lookup yields CDR1 SNHLY and CDR2 FYNNEI. The CDR3 is 18 amino acids. In DNA form, the CDR3 reads TGTGCCAGCAGTGAAGCGGTGGGACTAGCGGGAACGACGTTTACGCAGTATTTT. Residues: CASSEAVGLAGTTFTQYF.

The V call is TRBV9, the J call TRBJ2-5; D perhaps matches TRBD1 (6 bases). The CDR3 covers 14 residues. From germline, CDR1 is SGDLS and CDR2 YYNGEE. V lost 3 bases and J lost 9, with 18 bases in between. CDR3 amino acids: CASSASWDPGAQYF. The CDR3 DNA reads TGTGCCAGCAGCGCGAGTTGGGACCCAGGGGCCCAGTACTTC.

In its sample, this clonotype was seen many times. V usage is TRBV6-1 and J usage is TRBJ1-1; TRBD1 agrees at 9 bases. The CDR3 sequence is 14 residues long. Germline CDR1 reads MNHNS; CDR2 reads SASEGT. The ends lost 6 bases at V and 4 bases at J; junction bases unmatched: 6. The CDR3 nucleotides are TGTGCCAGCAGACTGAGACAGGGGGGCACTGAAGCTTTCTTT. This sequence encodes CASRLRQGGTEAFF.

The CDR3 spells CATSDAGLVYNEQFF. The CDR3 nucleotides read TGTGCCACCAGTGATGCGGGACTAGTTTACAATGAGCAGTTCTTC. The chain is built from TRBV24-1 and TRBJ2-1; 8 nucleotides align to TRBD2. Germline CDR1 reads KGHDR; CDR2 reads SFDVKD. The CDR3 contains 15 residues. With V trimmed by 3 bases and J by 4 bases, 4 bases remained unmatched.

This clonotype has more than one count but fewer than ten. The V gene is TRBV18, the J gene TRBJ2-5; no clear D gene. V gave up 2 bases and J gave up 3 bases, with 4 bases separating them. CDR1 is KGHSH and CDR2 is LQKENI in the germline V gene. There are 12 residues in the CDR3. The CDR3 region is CASSPVKETQYF. The CDR3 DNA is TGTGCCAGCTCACCAGTCAAAGAGACCCAGTACTTC.

This clonotype was seen at least ten times. The rearrangement joins TRBV7-9 to TRBJ1-4; D uncertain. The CDR3 sequence is 15 residues long. The ends were cut back, 5 bases at V and 4 bases at J, with 14 bases in the middle. Germline values: CDR1 SEHNR, CDR2 FQNEAQ (reference sequence). The CDR3 here is CASSASGSHNEKLFF. DNA for the CDR3: TGTGCCAGCAGCGCCTCGGGCAGCCATAATGAAAAACTGTTTTTT.

The chain couples TRBV18 to TRBJ2-3, with D perhaps matching TRBD1 (5 bases). V was trimmed by 3 bases and J by 3 bases, leaving 16 bases between them. The germline CDR1 and CDR2 sequences are KGHSH and LQKENI. The CDR3 has 16 residues. The CDR3: CASSPRNLQGTDTQYF. The CDR3 DNA is TGTGCCAGCTCACCGAGGAATCTTCAGGGAACAGATACGCAGTATTTT. The whole variable domain, remainder taken from reference TRBV18 and TRBJ2-3, is NAGVMQNPRHLVRRRGQEARLRCSPMKGHSHVYWYRQLPEEGLKFMVYLQKENIIDESGMPKERFSAEFPKEGPSILRIQQVVRGDSAAYFCASSPRNLQGTDTQYFGPGTRLTVL.

This rearrangement joins TRBV12-5 to TRBJ1-5; 9 positions agree with TRBD1. The germline CDR1 and CDR2 sequences are LGHNT and FRNRAP. Trimming removed 2 bases from V and 7 bases from J; junction bases left unmatched: 9. The CDR3 is made up of 16 amino acids. The CDR3 is CASGLLSGTGRQPQHF. Written as DNA, the CDR3 is TGTGCTAGTGGTTTGTTATCTGGGACAGGGAGACAGCCCCAGCATTTT.

This clonotype was recorded at least ten times. This chain uses TRBV20-1 with TRBJ2-6, with 8 bases fitting TRBD1. The trim removed 5 bases at V and 0 bases at J, leaving 6 bases unmatched. Looked up from germline, CDR1 is DFQATT and CDR2 is SNEGSKA (reference sequence). The CDR3 covers 16 residues. The CDR3 sequence is CSAQDRVSSGANVLTF. In nucleotides, the CDR3 is TGCAGTGCTCAGGACAGGGTCAGCTCTGGGGCCAACGTCCTGACTTTC.

This clonotype was counted many times. V gene TRBV14 combines with J gene TRBJ1-1; D possibly corresponds to TRBD1 (5 bases). CDR3 length: 15 residues. V lost 1 base, J lost 5 bases, and 14 bases lay in between. CDR1 SGHDN and CDR2 FVKESK come from the germline V gene. CDR3 DNA sequence: TGTGCCAGCAGCCAAGTGGACCAGGGTTGGACTGAAGCTTTCTTT. The encoded protein is CASSQVDQGWTEAFF.

This clonotype was counted ten times or more. The chain joins TRBV7-9 to TRBJ2-3; D is unresolved. V was cut by 4 bases and J by 5 bases, with 4 bases left in between. The length of the CDR3 is 11 residues. Germline lookup yields CDR1 SEHNR and CDR2 FQNEAQ (reference sequence). The CDR3 reads CASSSLDTQYF. In DNA, the CDR3 is TGTGCCAGCAGCTCTCTAGATACGCAGTATTTT.

In this sample, this clonotype turned up many times. The chain couples TRBV6-5 to TRBJ2-7; TRBD1 matches 7 bases. The CDR3 sequence is 16 residues long. J was trimmed by 0 bases and V by 2 bases; bases with no gene match: 7. The V gene's germline CDR1 is MNHEY and CDR2 SVGAGI. CDR3 nucleotides: TGTGCCAGCAGTTACGCCGGGACAGCCGCCTCCTACGAGCAGTACTTC. Protein sequence: CASSYAGTAASYEQYF.

This clonotype occurred many times. The chain has TRBV28 and TRBJ2-1, with 8 bases identical to TRBD2. The CDR3 sequence is 14 residues long. Trimming took 10 bases from V and 8 from J; bases not matched to a gene: 13. The germline V gene has CDR1 MDHEN and CDR2 SYDVKM. CDR3 amino acids: CATEGTRREDEQFF. CDR3 nucleotide sequence: TGTGCCACCGAGGGGACTAGACGGGAAGATGAGCAGTTCTTC.

This clonotype was observed a few times. The chain has TRBV18 and TRBJ2-7; 8 bases match TRBD1. The CDR3 is 16 residues long. CDR1 is KGHSH, CDR2 LQKENI, per germline. J gave up 3 bases and V 2 bases, and 9 bases lay outside the gene matches. The chain's CDR3 is CASSPDLGQDYYEQYF. CDR3 in DNA: TGTGCCAGCTCACCAGACCTGGGACAGGACTACTACGAGCAGTACTTC.

This clonotype was counted ten times or more. This sequence joins TRBV20-1 and TRBJ2-5; TRBD1 agrees at 9 bases. CDR1 is DFQATT and CDR2 is SNEGSKA in the germline V gene (reference sequence). V lost 6 bases to trimming and J lost 0 bases; unmatched junction nucleotides: 8. The CDR3 is 15 residues long. CDR3 DNA: TGCAGTGCCGTCCGGGACAGGGAGTACCAAGAGACCCAGTACTTC. This codes for CSAVRDREYQETQYF.

This clonotype was found many times. The chain has TRBV6-2 or TRBV6-3 and TRBJ2-5, with 9 bases identical to TRBD2. J gave up 1 base and V 6 bases, and 0 bases lay outside the gene matches. Germline-derived CDR1 and CDR2 are MNHEY and SVGEGT. CDR3 length equals 13 residues. The CDR3 sequence is CASRLAGQETQYF. The CDR3 region has the DNA TGTGCCAGCAGACTAGCGGGCCAAGAGACCCAGTACTTC.

The rearrangement uses TRBV6-1 and TRBJ2-1; D is perhaps TRBD2 (5 bases). V was cut by 4 bases and J by 4 bases, with 8 bases left in between. The CDR3 loop spans 13 amino acids. Per germline, CDR1 MNHNS and CDR2 SASEGT. The CDR3 is CASSGGLYNEQFF. The CDR3 nucleotides are TGTGCCAGCAGTGGCGGGCTTTACAATGAGCAGTTCTTC.

This rearrangement joins TRBV7-9 to TRBJ1-5; D gene unclear. Trimming removed 1 base from V and 3 bases from J, with 7 bases in between. The V gene's germline CDR1 is SEHNR and CDR2 FQNEAQ (reference sequence). The CDR3 loop spans 14 amino acids. CDR3 loop: CASSLGYTNQPQHF. Here the CDR3 DNA reads TGTGCCAGCAGCTTAGGTTACACCAATCAGCCCCAGCATTTT.